These 32 T cell receptor beta chains were all obtained from the same sample, sequenced in a study of shared clonotypes between healthy human individuals. TCRdb keeps only in-frame clones here, not all; method: immunoSEQ multiplex PCR. The sample has hundreds of thousands of clones, around 73% seen once. The specimen was memory CD4+ T cells sorted from blood. Documented subset: CD45RA-negative fraction. Every receptor here comes from a woman between 25 and 40 years old in good health.

Note on this clone: This specimen includes other DNA sequences encoding the same CDR3. The rearrangement joins TRBV4-1 to TRBJ1-4; 9 nucleotides agree with TRBD1. J gave up 5 bases and V 4 bases, and 5 bases lay outside the gene matches. This CDR3 has 15 amino acids. Germline values: CDR1 MGHRA, CDR2 YSYEKL. CDR3 DNA sequence: TGCGCCAGCAGCCTACACGGGACAGGGAATGAAAAACTGTTTTTT. It specifies CASSLHGTGNEKLFF.

DNA of the CDR3: TGCAGCGTTGGAAGAGTTTTGAACACTGAAGCTTTCTTT. Its translation: CSVGRVLNTEAFF. J is TRBJ1-1 and V is TRBV29-1; no firm D call. This CDR3 has 13 residues. CDR1 SQVTM and CDR2 ANQGSEA come from the germline V gene. The V end was cut by 4 bases, the J end by 0 bases, with 9 bases between.

This chain joins TRBV25-1 and TRBJ2-6, with a possible D match to TRBD1 (5 bases). CDR3 length equals 14 residues. CDR1 and CDR2 (germline): MGHDK, SYGVNS. With 6 bases removed from V and 1 base from J, the gap between germline ends came to 7 bases. CDR3 in DNA: TGTGCCAGCAGAGACAGTTCTGGGGCCAACGTCCTGACTTTC. It yields the protein CASRDSSGANVLTF.

This sequence joins TRBV10-3 and TRBJ1-2; 9 nucleotides match TRBD1. This CDR3 is built from 13 residues. The J segment lost 14 bases and the V segment lost 8 bases, leaving 15 bases of the junction unmatched. Germline V gene data show CDR1 as ENHRY and CDR2 as SYGVKD. This CDR3 reads CAISEAGTGRRTF. In DNA, the CDR3 is TGTGCCATCTCCGAGGCCGGGACAGGGCGTAGGACCTTC.

This clone was recorded a few times. Here the CDR3 DNA reads TGCAGCGCCCAACGGGGGACAGGGAACTATGGCTACACCTTC. Its protein product is CSAQRGTGNYGYTF. The gene calls are TRBV29-1 and TRBJ1-2, with 9 positions matching TRBD1. V gave up 7 bases and J gave up 2 bases; unmatched junction bases: 8. Germline lookup yields CDR1 SQVTM and CDR2 ANQGSEA. This CDR3 has 14 residues. The full variable domain, with the rest looked up from reference TRBV29-1 and TRBJ1-2, is SAVISQKPSRDICQRGTSLTIQCQVDSQVTMMFWYRQQPGQSLTLIATANQGSEATYESGFVIDKFPISRPNLTFSTLTVSNMSPEDSSIYLCSAQRGTGNYGYTFGSGTRLTVV.

The chain couples TRBV6-6 to TRBJ2-3, with unresolved D. Germline V gene data show CDR1 as MNHNY and CDR2 as SVGAGI (reference sequence). V was shortened by 6 bases and J by 0 bases, with 13 bases between the two germline ends. This CDR3 has 15 amino acids. The DNA of the CDR3 is TGTGCCAGCAGGCGATTAGATACCAGCACAGATACGCAGTATTTT. Encoded protein: CASRRLDTSTDTQYF.

The chain employs TRBV10-1 and TRBJ2-7; perhaps TRBD1 as D (5 bases). Between the trimmed V and J ends, which lost 6 bases and 3 bases, there was a span of 15 bases. From germline, CDR1 is WNHNN and CDR2 SYGVQD (reference sequence). The CDR3 extends over 14 amino acids. In DNA form, the CDR3 reads TGCGCCAGCAGCCCGGATGACAGAGTCTACGAGCAGTACTTC. Its protein is CASSPDDRVYEQYF.

The CDR3 loop is CASSPRQAVSYEQYF. For the CDR3, the DNA is TGCGCCAGCAGCCCTAGACAGGCCGTCTCCTACGAGCAGTACTTC. This sequence joins TRBV10-2 and TRBJ2-7, with D possibly being TRBD1 (6 bases). The V end was cut by 6 bases, the J end by 0 bases, with 15 bases between. CDR1 WSHSY and CDR2 SAAADI come from the germline V gene. CDR3 length: 15 residues.

This clone has just one count. The gene calls are TRBV11-3 and TRBJ2-2; D perhaps matches TRBD2 (5 bases). Trimming shortened V by 5 bases and J by 1 base, and 8 bases separated the two germline ends. Germline V gene sequence: CDR1 SGHNT, CDR2 YENEEA. The CDR3 sequence is 14 residues long. The CDR3 DNA reads TGTGCCAGCAGCCCACTAGGGAACACCGGGGAGCTGTTTTTT. This sequence encodes CASSPLGNTGELFF.

Here the CDR3 reads CASSLGGIADSQYF. CDR3 DNA: TGCGCCAGCAGCTTGGGCGGGATAGCCGATTCCCAGTACTTC. V gene TRBV5-1 combines with J gene TRBJ2-5; TRBD2 is a possible D gene (6 bases). Deletions cut 0 bases from V and 9 bases from J, with 15 bases between. CDR3 size: 14 residues. Looked up from germline, CDR1 is SGHRS and CDR2 is YFSETQ.

This sequence joins TRBV28 and TRBJ2-1, with 16 bases identical to TRBD2. This CDR3 contains 20 residues. After removal of 4 bases from V and 0 bases from J, the junction contained 9 bases not matched to a gene. CDR1 is MDHEN, CDR2 SYDVKM, per germline. CDR3 in DNA: TGTGCCAGCAGTTACCCCCCGGGACTAGCGGGAGGGAGCTCCTACAATGAGCAGTTCTTC. Amino acids: CASSYPPGLAGGSSYNEQFF.

This chain connects TRBV2 to TRBJ2-1, with 9 bases matching TRBD1. The V gene's germline CDR1 is SNHLY and CDR2 FYNNEI. There are 17 residues in the CDR3. J was trimmed by 7 bases and V by 2 bases; bases with no gene match: 12. The CDR3 here is CASSESATWDRVNEQFF. CDR3 sequence (DNA): TGTGCCAGCAGTGAATCCGCAACCTGGGACAGGGTTAATGAGCAGTTCTTC.

This clone was found once. The chain is built from TRBV5-6 and TRBJ2-3; the match to TRBD2 covers 7 bases. Per germline, CDR1 SGHDT and CDR2 YYEEEE. Trimming cost V 4 bases and J 2 bases; bases outside gene matches: 10. The CDR3 length is 16 residues. The CDR3 nucleotides read TGTGCCAGCAGCCTGAGGGACTACCATCTCACAGATACGCAGTATTTT. Residues: CASSLRDYHLTDTQYF. Combining the CDR3 with reference TRBV5-6 and TRBJ2-3 gives the whole variable domain DAGVTQSPTHLIKTRGQQVTLRCSPKSGHDTVSWYQQALGQGPQFIFQYYEEEERQRGNFPDRFSGHQFPNYSSELNVNALLLGDSALYLCASSLRDYHLTDTQYFGPGTRLTVL.

This clone occurred a few times. This chain joins TRBV30 and TRBJ2-1; D perhaps matches TRBD2 (6 bases). Germline CDR1 GTSNPN, CDR2 SVGIG (reference sequence). The V end lost 3 bases, the J end lost 5 bases, and 11 bases lay between the germline ends. The CDR3 runs 13 residues. CDR3 region: CAWRRGINNEQFF. The DNA of the CDR3 is TGTGCCTGGAGGCGGGGAATTAACAATGAGCAGTTCTTC.

Comment on this clone: A much larger clone is a single base away; this may be a read error. The same CDR3 is also encoded by other DNA sequences in this sample. CDR3 bases: TGCGCCAGCAGCTTCTCTAGCGGGGGATACAATGAGCAGTTCTTC. Translated: CASSFSSGGYNEQFF. The chain couples TRBV5-1 to TRBJ2-1; TRBD2 aligns across 10 bases. Trimming cost V 2 bases and J 4 bases; bases outside gene matches: 3. Germline CDR1 reads SGHRS; CDR2 reads YFSETQ. This CDR3 spans 15 amino acids. The whole variable domain, filled in from reference TRBV5-1 and TRBJ2-1, reads KAGVTQTPRYLIKTRGQQVTLSCSPISGHRSVSWYQQTPGQGLQFLFEYFSETQRNKGNFPGRFSGRQFSNSRSEMNVSTLELGDSALYLCASSFSSGGYNEQFFGPGTRLTVL.

A few counts support this clone. The chain couples TRBV18 to TRBJ2-2; tentatively, D is TRBD1 (6 bases). V was pared by 4 bases and J by 1 base, with 10 bases between. Germline loops: CDR1 KGHSH, CDR2 LQKENI. The CDR3 runs to 15 residues. The CDR3 spells CASSRSGQNTGELFF. The CDR3 nucleotides read TGTGCCAGCTCACGATCGGGACAGAACACCGGGGAGCTGTTTTTT.

The chain combines TRBV6-1 with TRBJ1-5; 10 bases match TRBD1. Germline V CDR1 and CDR2: MNHNS, SASEGT. CDR3 size: 16 residues. With V trimmed by 3 bases and J by 5 bases, 7 bases remained unmatched. Here the CDR3 DNA reads TGTGCCAGCAGTGATTCGGGACAGGGGTCTTATCAGCCCCAGCATTTT. Amino acids: CASSDSGQGSYQPQHF.

This clone has ten or more counts. The chain uses TRBV28 and TRBJ2-2, with 9 bases that match TRBD1. The CDR3 covers 17 residues. J lost 6 bases, V lost 5 bases, and 13 bases had no gene match. The V gene's germline CDR1 is MDHEN and CDR2 SYDVKM. The CDR3 here is CASSPPTGGRRAGELFF. CDR3 nucleotide sequence: TGTGCCAGCAGTCCGCCGACAGGGGGACGCCGAGCCGGGGAGCTGTTTTTT.

The chain is built from TRBV2 and TRBJ1-4; 9 bases align to TRBD1. The CDR3 is made up of 13 amino acids. Trimming at V came to 6 bases and at J to 10 bases, leaving 6 bases not matched to a gene. In germline, CDR1 is SNHLY, CDR2 FYNNEI. CDR3 protein: CASRGQGEGKLFF. DNA for the CDR3: TGTGCCAGCAGGGGACAGGGAGAGGGAAAACTGTTTTTT.

This chain joins TRBV5-4 and TRBJ1-3; 9 bases align to TRBD1. With V trimmed by 4 bases and J by 0 bases, 8 bases remained unmatched. Germline V CDR1 and CDR2: SGHNT, YYREEE (reference sequence). The CDR3 consists of 17 residues. CDR3 loop: CASSGDRARSSGNTIYF. CDR3 in DNA: TGTGCCAGCAGCGGGGACAGGGCCAGGAGCTCTGGAAACACCATATATTTT.

The chain recombines TRBV5-1 with TRBJ1-2; D is perhaps TRBD1 (5 bases). The CDR3 runs 16 residues. Germline CDR1 and CDR2: SGHRS and YFSETQ. V was trimmed by 4 bases and J by 4 bases, leaving 20 bases between them. The chain's CDR3 is CASSLDILGDSYGYTF. The CDR3 DNA reads TGCGCCAGCAGCCTTGACATCCTAGGGGACTCCTATGGCTACACCTTC.

V is TRBV11-3 and J is TRBJ2-7, with D maybe TRBD1 (6 bases). Germline values: CDR1 SGHNT, CDR2 YENEEA. With 5 bases removed from V and 4 bases from J, the gap between germline ends came to 12 bases. The CDR3 loop spans 13 amino acids. The CDR3 sequence: CASSASQGYEQYF. CDR3 nucleotides: TGTGCCAGCAGCGCTTCCCAGGGGTACGAGCAGTACTTC.

The genes are TRBV19 and TRBJ1-2; D unresolved. Germline V gene lookup returns CDR1 LNHDA and CDR2 SQIVND (reference sequence). CDR3 length: 15 amino acids. V gave up 1 base and J gave up 2 bases, with 11 bases separating them. This CDR3 reads CASSIAHGTNYGYTF. DNA of the CDR3: TGTGCCAGTAGTATAGCGCATGGCACCAACTATGGCTACACCTTC. The whole variable domain, filled in from reference TRBV19 and TRBJ1-2, reads DGGITQSPKYLFRKEGQNVTLSCEQNLNHDAMYWYRQDPGQGLRLIYYSQIVNDFQKGDIAEGYSVSREKKESFPLTVTSAQKNPTAFYLCASSIAHGTNYGYTFGSGTRLTVV.

The chain joins TRBV2 to TRBJ1-5, with D possibly being TRBD1 (5 bases). This CDR3 is built from 14 residues. Germline-derived CDR1 and CDR2 are SNHLY and FYNNEI. V was clipped by 7 bases and J by 4 bases, with 14 bases between them. The CDR3 is CASNPRQGNQPQHF. Here the CDR3 DNA reads TGTGCCAGCAACCCCCGGCAGGGAAATCAGCCCCAGCATTTT. Full variable domain (missing parts from reference TRBV2 and TRBJ1-5): EPEVTQTPSHQVTQMGQEVILRCVPISNHLYFYWYRQILGQKVEFLVSFYNNEISEKSEIFDDQFSVERPDGSNFTLKIRSTKLEDSAMYFCASNPRQGNQPQHFGDGTRLSIL.

The V and J genes are TRBV27 and TRBJ2-3; D may correspond to TRBD1 or TRBD2 (5 bases each). Trimming pared 2 bases from V and 1 base from J, leaving 10 bases between. This CDR3 spans 15 amino acids. Germline values: CDR1 MNHEY, CDR2 SMNVEV (reference sequence). CDR3 region: CASSLGGRGTDTQYF. DNA for the CDR3: TGTGCCAGCAGTTTAGGGGGACGCGGCACAGATACGCAGTATTTT.

The chain joins TRBV10-1 to TRBJ2-2; no firm D call. CDR1 WNHNN and CDR2 SYGVQD come from the germline V gene (reference sequence). V was shortened by 3 bases and J by 6 bases, with 5 bases between the two germline ends. The CDR3 extends over 12 amino acids. Here the CDR3 DNA reads TGCGCCAGCAGTGATTCGCCCGGGGAGCTGTTTTTT. This codes for CASSDSPGELFF.

V is TRBV2 and J is TRBJ1-1; D call uncertain. Trimming left V 1 base short and J 7 bases short, with 7 bases between. Germline V gene data show CDR1 as SNHLY and CDR2 as FYNNEI. The length of the CDR3 is 12 residues. For the CDR3, the DNA is TGTGCCAGCAGTGAAGGTTCGGTTGAAGCTTTCTTT. Protein: CASSEGSVEAFF.

The rearrangement uses TRBV10-2 and TRBJ1-5; 7 nucleotides agree with TRBD1. Germline-derived CDR1 and CDR2 are WSHSY and SAAADI. The J segment lost 2 bases and the V segment lost 10 bases, leaving 2 bases of the junction unmatched. The CDR3 runs 12 residues. In DNA form, the CDR3 reads TGCGCCACCGGGACAGGCAATCAGCCCCAGCATTTT. It translates to CATGTGNQPQHF.

A single count supports this clone. The chain combines TRBV6-1 with TRBJ2-1; D remains unclear. Trimming left V 3 bases short and J 0 bases short, with 18 bases between. This CDR3 is built from 18 residues. CDR1 MNHNS and CDR2 SASEGT come from the germline V gene. The CDR3 sequence: CASSDLHRRSPSYNEQFF. The CDR3 bases are TGTGCCAGCAGTGACCTACATCGTAGGAGTCCCTCCTACAATGAGCAGTTCTTC.

This clone has only one observation. V gene TRBV4-1 combines with J gene TRBJ2-5; D ambiguous. V lost 1 base, J lost 5 bases, and 8 bases lay in between. Germline V gene lookup returns CDR1 MGHRA and CDR2 YSYEKL. The CDR3 extends over 13 amino acids. Here the CDR3 reads CASSQVWRETQYF. The CDR3 coding sequence is TGCGCCAGCAGCCAAGTCTGGCGGGAGACCCAGTACTTC.

There are a few counts of this clone. This rearrangement joins TRBV28 to TRBJ1-2, with TRBD1 matching 8 bases. The V and J ends lost 5 bases and 2 bases, in that order; junction bases with no gene match: 10. CDR3 length: 16 amino acids. Per germline, CDR1 MDHEN and CDR2 SYDVKM. The CDR3 protein is CASSEIGQGKNYGYTF. The CDR3 bases are TGTGCCAGCAGTGAAATAGGACAGGGAAAAAACTATGGCTACACCTTC.

The chain combines TRBV7-3 with TRBJ2-7; D might be TRBD1 (6 bases). The CDR3 contains 13 residues. V shed 5 bases and J shed 3 bases, with 11 bases lying between them. Germline CDR1 is SGHTA and CDR2 is FQGTGA. The CDR3 nucleotides read TGTGCCAGCAGCCGGGGCAGGGGCTACGAGCAGTACTTC. Translation: CASSRGRGYEQYF.